These T cell receptor beta chains were read from a single sample in a study of blood T cell repertoires in COVID-19. Assay used: immunoSEQ multiplex PCR; TCRdb lists only in-frame clones, some missing. The sample includes 140,000 or so clones, 70% to 90% seen only once; the top ten take roughly 2.9%. The material sequenced was peripheral blood. Receptors were obtained from a man aged 50 to 59 with acute or convalescent COVID-19. Each CDR3 is given with its conserved first and last residue. A D gene is named only where the DNA matches it firmly. Rows may omit the clone size; those that give it use once, few, many or a size class.

abundance,v_gene,j_gene,len,d_gene,CDR3aa,CDR3nt
.,TRBV14,TRBJ1-2,14,.,CASSRQASLYGYTF,TGTGCCAGCAGCCGTCAGGCGTCCCTCTATGGCTACACCTTC
.,TRBV7-9,TRBJ2-5,13,TRBD1,CASSRTGAETQYF,TGTGCCAGCAGCCGAACAGGGGCCGAGACCCAGTACTTC
.,TRBV11-3,TRBJ2-1,15,TRBD2,CASSPLAGVYNEQFF,TGTGCCAGCAGCCCTCTAGCGGGAGTCTACAATGAGCAGTTCTTC
.,TRBV3-1/TRBV3-2,TRBJ1-6,14,.,CASSRLDSNSPLHF,TGTGCCAGCAGCCGGCTCGACTCGAATTCACCCCTCCACTTT
.,TRBV10-2,TRBJ1-1,13,.,CASTPRDPTEAFF,TGCGCCAGCACCCCCAGGGATCCCACTGAAGCTTTCTTT
.,TRBV9,TRBJ1-2,15,.,CASSVGGSANYGYTF,TGTGCCAGCAGCGTTGGCGGATCCGCTAACTATGGCTACACCTTC
.,TRBV7-2,TRBJ1-2,15,TRBD1,CASSTRQGALNGYTF,TGTGCCAGCAGCACAAGACAGGGGGCGCTAAATGGCTACACCTTC
.,TRBV11-3,TRBJ2-7,13,.,CASSFLSTYEQYF,TGTGCCAGCAGCTTTCTCTCTACCTACGAGCAGTACTTC
.,TRBV5-1,TRBJ1-1,16,TRBD1,CASSPEKTGGGTEAFF,TGCGCCAGCAGCCCAGAGAAGACAGGGGGCGGCACTGAAGCTTTCTTT
few,TRBV4-1,TRBJ1-1,15,.,CASSPPRATNTEAFF,TGCGCCAGCAGCCCACCGCGGGCTACGAACACTGAAGCTTTCTTT
.,TRBV30,TRBJ1-2,13,.,CAWSWADNYGYTF,TGTGCCTGGAGTTGGGCAGACAACTATGGCTACACCTTC
.,TRBV13,TRBJ2-7,14,.,CASSLGSETYEQYF,TGTGCCAGCAGCTTAGGAAGCGAGACCTACGAGCAGTACTTC
.,TRBV7-3,TRBJ2-7,18,.,CASSLRPSDSEASDEQYF,TGTGCCAGCAGCTTAAGACCTTCTGACTCAGAGGCTTCGGACGAGCAGTACTTC
.,TRBV6-1,TRBJ1-6,14,.,CASSESRGGSPLHF,TGTGCCAGCAGTGAAAGTAGGGGCGGATCACCCCTCCACTTT
.,TRBV12-3/TRBV12-4,TRBJ1-1,13,.,CASSLQAGQEAFF,TGTGCCAGCAGTTTACAGGCAGGGCAAGAAGCTTTCTTT
few,TRBV18,TRBJ1-2,14,TRBD1,CASSIGTDNYGYTF,TGTGCCAGCTCAATTGGGACAGACAACTATGGCTACACCTTC
.,TRBV21-1,TRBJ2-2,18,.,CASSKASDRDSNTGELFF,TGTGCCAGCAGCAAAGCTTCCGACCGGGACAGCAACACCGGGGAGCTGTTTTTT
.,TRBV6-5,TRBJ1-5,15,TRBD1,CASTRDRENNQPQHF,TGTGCCAGCACCCGCGACAGGGAGAACAATCAGCCCCAGCATTTT
.,TRBV30,TRBJ1-3,13,.,CAWGDSTGNTIYF,TGTGCCTGGGGAGACAGTACGGGAAACACCATATATTTT
.,TRBV13,TRBJ1-2,12,TRBD1,CASSSGGDGYTF,TGTGCCAGCAGCTCAGGGGGCGATGGCTACACCTTC
.,TRBV18,TRBJ1-5,16,TRBD1,CASSPARGQGLSAQHF,TGTGCCAGCTCGCCAGCGAGGGGACAGGGATTATCAGCCCAGCATTTT
.,TRBV30,TRBJ1-5,16,TRBD1,CAWSVQGTGGGQPQHF,TGTGCCTGGAGTGTACAGGGGACAGGGGGAGGACAGCCCCAGCATTTT
.,TRBV6-5,TRBJ1-1,14,.,CASSYGRLNTEAFF,TGTGCCAGCAGTTACGGCCGCCTGAACACTGAAGCTTTCTTT
.,TRBV5-6,TRBJ1-1,14,.,CASSSGLKNTEAFF,TGTGCCAGCAGCTCGGGACTGAAGAACACTGAAGCTTTCTTT
.,TRBV5-6,TRBJ1-6,17,.,CASSLGAGSGYNSPLHF,TGTGCCAGCAGCTTGGGTGCAGGGTCGGGCTATAATTCACCCCTCCACTTT
.,TRBV5-3,TRBJ2-1,17,TRBD1,CARSYRQGTLLKGEQFF,TGTGCCAGAAGCTATCGACAGGGAACCCTGCTAAAGGGTGAGCAGTTCTTC
.,TRBV12-5,TRBJ2-7,14,TRBD2,CASGLGLAIHEQYF,TGTGCTAGTGGTTTGGGACTAGCGATCCACGAGCAGTACTTC
.,TRBV9,TRBJ2-3,14,TRBD1,CASRGTGVTDTQYF,TGTGCCAGCAGAGGGACAGGGGTAACAGATACGCAGTATTTT
.,TRBV6-5,TRBJ2-3,15,TRBD1,CASTYRGRGTDTQYF,TGTGCCAGCACTTACAGGGGGCGAGGCACAGATACGCAGTATTTT
.,TRBV4-2,TRBJ1-5,16,.,CASSQDLPSLDQPQHF,TGTGCCAGCAGCCAAGATCTCCCGTCGTTAGATCAGCCCCAGCATTTT
few,TRBV27,TRBJ2-7,13,TRBD2,CASSLGGVYEQYF,TGTGCCAGCAGTTTAGGGGGGGTCTACGAGCAGTACTTC
.,TRBV6-6,TRBJ1-2,15,TRBD1,CASSSTPQGGYGYTF,TGTGCCAGCAGTTCCACCCCCCAGGGGGGCTATGGCTACACCTTC
.,TRBV5-1,TRBJ2-2,16,.,CASSLVGGSMVGELFF,TGCGCCAGCAGCTTGGTAGGCGGGTCTATGGTCGGGGAGCTGTTTTTT
once,TRBV27,TRBJ2-7,14,.,CASSPAGRSYEQYF,TGTGCCAGCAGTCCGGCGGGCCGCTCCTACGAGCAGTACTTC
.,TRBV27,TRBJ1-5,15,TRBD1,CASSSLQGSRQPQHF,TGTGCCAGCAGTTCCCTACAGGGGTCGAGGCAGCCCCAGCATTTT
.,TRBV3-1/TRBV3-2,TRBJ1-6,15,.,CASSSQVFSGSPLHF,TGTGCCAGCAGCTCTCAGGTATTCTCTGGTTCACCCCTCCACTTT
.,TRBV28,TRBJ2-3,11,.,CASSLAYTQYF,TGTGCCAGCAGTTTGGCTTATACGCAGTATTTT
.,TRBV5-1,TRBJ1-5,14,TRBD1,CASSLTGEAQPQHF,TGCGCCAGCAGCTTAACAGGGGAGGCTCAGCCCCAGCATTTT
.,TRBV25-1,TRBJ1-6,13,.,CASSDRVSSPLHF,TGTGCCAGCAGTGACAGGGTCAGTTCACCCCTCCACTTT
.,TRBV14,TRBJ1-6,15,TRBD1,CASSQPGTANSPLHF,TGTGCCAGCAGCCAACCCGGGACAGCGAATTCACCCCTCCACTTT
few,TRBV5-1,TRBJ2-1,15,TRBD2,CASSLLAGPDNEQFF,TGCGCCAGCAGCCTATTAGCGGGGCCCGACAATGAGCAGTTCTTC
.,TRBV15,TRBJ2-1,15,TRBD2,CATSWGLAGVNEQFF,TGTGCCACCAGCTGGGGACTAGCGGGAGTCAATGAGCAGTTCTTC
.,TRBV10-2,TRBJ1-6,13,TRBD1,CASSDRGGSPLHF,TGCGCCAGCAGCGACAGGGGAGGATCACCCCTCCACTTT
.,TRBV25-1,TRBJ2-3,17,.,CASSEAPRDRGTDTQYF,TGTGCCAGCAGTGAAGCCCCCAGGGACCGGGGGACAGATACGCAGTATTTT
.,TRBV19,TRBJ2-1,18,TRBD2,CASSLPYSGRSSYNEQFF,TGTGCCAGTAGTTTACCCTATAGCGGGAGGAGCTCCTACAATGAGCAGTTCTTC
few,TRBV29-1,TRBJ2-7,13,TRBD2,CSVSWTSEDEQYF,TGCAGCGTTTCGTGGACTAGCGAGGACGAGCAGTACTTC
.,TRBV5-1,TRBJ2-6,16,.,CASSTSFLAGANVLTF,TGCGCCAGCAGTACTAGTTTTTTAGCTGGGGCCAACGTCCTGACTTTC
once,TRBV14,TRBJ2-2,16,TRBD1,CASSQVAGQGLGELFF,TGTGCCAGCAGCCAAGTTGCGGGACAGGGTCTCGGGGAGCTGTTTTTT
.,TRBV19,TRBJ2-6,17,.,CASSPEGGRAGANVLTF,TGTGCCAGTAGTCCGGAGGGGGGGCGCGCTGGGGCCAACGTCCTGACTTTC
.,TRBV11-2,TRBJ1-2,14,.,CASSSLWGDYGYTF,TGTGCCAGCAGCTCGCTCTGGGGGGATTATGGCTACACCTTC
.,TRBV12-3/TRBV12-4,TRBJ2-7,13,TRBD1,CASSSDRYYEQYF,TGTGCCAGCAGTTCGGACAGGTATTACGAGCAGTACTTC
few,TRBV28,TRBJ1-5,17,.,CASSLSVGGQGNQPQHF,TGTGCCAGCAGTTTATCGGTTGGTGGGCAGGGGAATCAGCCCCAGCATTTT